The text below deals with one TCR beta chain. Sequencing was performed with immunoSEQ multiplex PCR; in TCRdb, only in-frame clones are kept and a portion is missing. The sample lists fewer than 40,000 clones, about 82% occurring once. The time point here: new active TB diagnosis, blood taken before or within 7 days of starting treatment. This record belongs to a study of T cells in tuberculosis. In the study overall: The T cells targeted glucose monomycolate, a mycobacterial lipid, via CD1B. In South Africa, adults with active tuberculosis were compared with IGRA-negative and latently infected IGRA-positive adolescents.

The TCR originated in an adult with tuberculosis. The source was PBMCs, collected at tuberculosis diagnosis.

CDR3 region: CASSAGGLYNEQFF. As DNA, the CDR3 is TGCGCCAGCTCAGCGGGAGGGCTATACAATGAGCAGTTCTTC. V and J are TRBV10-1 and TRBJ2-1; 10 bases map to TRBD2. J was trimmed by 4 bases and V by 8 bases; bases with no gene match: 5. The CDR3 runs to 14 residues. Germline assignment: CDR1 WNHNN and CDR2 SYGVQD (reference sequence).